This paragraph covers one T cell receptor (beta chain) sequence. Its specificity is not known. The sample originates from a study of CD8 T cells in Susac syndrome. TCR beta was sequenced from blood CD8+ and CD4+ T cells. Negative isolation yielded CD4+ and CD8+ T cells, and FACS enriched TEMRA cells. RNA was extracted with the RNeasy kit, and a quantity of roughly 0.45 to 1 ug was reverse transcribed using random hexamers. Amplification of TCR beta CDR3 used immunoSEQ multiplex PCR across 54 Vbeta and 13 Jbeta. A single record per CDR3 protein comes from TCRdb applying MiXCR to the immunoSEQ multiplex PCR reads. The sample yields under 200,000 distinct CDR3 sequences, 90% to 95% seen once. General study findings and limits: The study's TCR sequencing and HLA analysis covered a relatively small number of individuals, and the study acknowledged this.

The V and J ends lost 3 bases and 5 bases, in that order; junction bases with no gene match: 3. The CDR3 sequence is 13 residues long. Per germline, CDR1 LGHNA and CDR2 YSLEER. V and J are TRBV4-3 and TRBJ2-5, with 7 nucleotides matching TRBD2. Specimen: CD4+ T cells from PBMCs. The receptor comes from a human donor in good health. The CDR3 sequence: CASSQNSGETQYF. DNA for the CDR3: TGCGCCAGCAGCCAGAATAGCGGGGAGACCCAGTACTTC.